This entry describes one T cell receptor (beta chain). These data originate in a study of blood T cell repertoires in COVID-19. Overall study context: The United States, Italy and Spain provided the acute and convalescent COVID-19 samples. Sources were T cells, B-cell-depleted T cells, or PBMCs; the material itself was cDNA or gDNA.

Authors' data handling: From reference gene primer amplification, estimates of nucleated cell counts were derived. Clones were sequenced by immunoSEQ multiplex PCR, and TCRdb holds only the in-frame ones, with some missing. V, J and clone size reflect that table, while D and trimming were determined from the DNA. This repertoire shows under 45,000 clones, 86% found once; its top ten account for 4.5% to 5.5%. The germline V gene has CDR1 MDHEN and CDR2 SYDVKM. Deletions cut 4 bases from V and 6 bases from J, with 19 bases between. The CDR3 is made up of 16 amino acids. The chain recombines TRBV28 with TRBJ1-5; the D gene is possibly TRBD1 (5 bases). The TCR originated in a man aged 40-50 years with active COVID-19. Sequences were obtained from peripheral blood. CDR3 sequence reads: CASSSLGGGGVQPQHF. The CDR3 nucleotides read TGTGCCAGCAGTTCCCTTGGGGGGGGAGGAGTTCAGCCCCAGCATTTT.